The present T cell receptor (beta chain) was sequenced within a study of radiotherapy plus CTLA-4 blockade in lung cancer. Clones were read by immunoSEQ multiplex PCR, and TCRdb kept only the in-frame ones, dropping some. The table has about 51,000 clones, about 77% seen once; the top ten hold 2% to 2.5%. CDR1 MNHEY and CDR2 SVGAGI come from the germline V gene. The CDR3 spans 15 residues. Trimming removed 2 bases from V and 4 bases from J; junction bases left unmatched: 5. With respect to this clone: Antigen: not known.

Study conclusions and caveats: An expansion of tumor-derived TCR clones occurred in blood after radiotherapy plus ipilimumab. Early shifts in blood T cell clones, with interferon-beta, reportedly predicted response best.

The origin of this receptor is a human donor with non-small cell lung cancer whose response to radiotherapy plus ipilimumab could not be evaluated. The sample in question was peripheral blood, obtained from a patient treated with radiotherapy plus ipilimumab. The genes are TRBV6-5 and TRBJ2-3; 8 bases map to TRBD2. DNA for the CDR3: TGTGCCAGCAGTTACCGGGGGGGGCCGTCAGATACGCAGTATTTT. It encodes CASSYRGGPSDTQYF.